The T cell receptor beta chain described here comes from a study of T cells after yellow fever vaccination. Findings and caveats of the study: Boosting was followed by the reappearance of most primary-vaccination clones (under 97% CD4, around 90% CD8).

V lost 1 base to trimming and J lost 4 bases; unmatched junction nucleotides: 9. CDR3 length: 16 amino acids. Germline V gene sequence: CDR1 DFQATT, CDR2 SNEGSKA (reference sequence). A note on this clonotype: Its antigen is undetermined.

TCR cDNA was made by 5'RACE template switching, adding a universal primer site and UMIs. TCRdb re-called the 5' RACE reads with MiXCR, one entry per CDR3 protein. The sample has some 340,000 distinct CDR3 sequences; about 10% are singletons. The clonotype comes from a young man who received the YFV17D yellow fever vaccine. The sample consisted of CD4+ T cells sorted from PBMCs, taken 45 days after the yellow fever booster vaccination. This chain links TRBV20-1 with TRBJ2-5, with 10 bases that match TRBD2. This CDR3 reads CSARGPSGGGSETQYF. CDR3 sequence (DNA): TGCAGTGCTAGAGGGCCCAGCGGGGGGGGTTCAGAGACCCAGTACTTC.